A selection of T cell receptor beta chains follows, all from one sample in a study of OX40 agonist ivuxolimab in advanced cancers. Some clones are missing from TCRdb's copy, which holds only in-frame ones; the method was immunoSEQ multiplex PCR. Among tens of thousands of clones listed, 88% were seen once. Specimen: CD4+ or CD8+ T cells sorted from blood, collected in a trial of the OX40 agonist ivuxolimab. These receptors were collected from an adult with an advanced solid tumor such as melanoma, head and neck, liver or kidney cancer. Both conserved end residues are part of each CDR3. A D gene is named only where the DNA matches it firmly. A row's size may be missing; if present it is once, few, many or a size class.

>NA|NA|TRBV10-3
CAISGTRYPPGELFF
>NA|once|TRBV6-1
CASSVAGGSYNEQFF
>NA|NA|TRBV9
CASSVGVEDYGYTF
>TRBD2|NA|TRBV7-8
CASRQSGSASETQYF
>NA|NA|TRBV10-1
CASSRGQQETQYF
>NA|few|TRBV9
CASSGQRQRNTEAFF
>TRBD1|NA|TRBV7-6
CASSLVGRGSNQPQHF
>TRBD1|once|TRBV7-9
CASSRDSSYRDEQFF
>TRBD1|NA|TRBV10-3
CATMTGDNQPQHF
>NA|once|TRBV28
CASSFGGVYGYTF
>NA|many|TRBV7-9
CASSRPDRNTGELFF
>NA|NA|TRBV9
CASSLHHQGFAEQFF
>NA|once|TRBV5-1
CASSKLVGPDNEQFF
>NA|NA|TRBV5-1
CASSFGNSNNEQFF
>NA|NA|TRBV28
CASSSKDQPQHF
>NA|NA|TRBV7-9
CASRSDRDTGYNEQFF
>NA|NA|TRBV18
CASSLGGSLYEQYF
>TRBD1|NA|TRBV7-2
CASSARTGARDEQYF
>TRBD2|NA|TRBV7-8
CASSPQLAGVVEQYF
>NA|NA|TRBV2
CASSDGEGTNIQYF
>NA|NA|TRBV19
CASSMTSPDNQPQHF
>NA|NA|TRBV5-4
CASSLGGRVTPNYGYTF
>TRBD1|NA|TRBV5-1
CASTTGYRTEAFF
>NA|NA|TRBV11-3
CASSKRQAMNTEAFF
>NA|NA|TRBV5-5
CASSFSQDDEKLFF
>NA|NA|TRBV7-9
CASSLALWEYNEQFF
>TRBD2|NA|TRBV7-9
CASSLDLAGRTDTQYF
>NA|NA|TRBV29-1
CSVERGLLGGYTF
>TRBD1|NA|TRBV19
CASSAGTGGNQPQHF
>TRBD1|once|TRBV11-2
CASSLSPGGDGYTF
>TRBD1|NA|TRBV19
CASSINRGVVAEAFF
>NA|NA|TRBV28
CASSLYPNSPLHF
>NA|NA|TRBV7-6
CASSTFLAGELFF
>NA|NA|TRBV29-1
CSVVARAGGGSKAFF
>TRBD2|NA|TRBV19
CASRPGLPINEQFF
>NA|NA|TRBV15
CATSSAMGETQYF
>TRBD2|NA|TRBV7-9
CASSKGLAGPQETQYF
>NA|NA|TRBV11-2
CASSLRSPETQYF
>NA|NA|TRBV11-3
CASSLTGLGREVETQYF
>NA|NA|TRBV6-1
CASSELVRDEQYF
>NA|few|TRBV6-1
CASSEPGISNQPQHF
>TRBD2|NA|TRBV6-5
CAGLLAGAYEQYF
>NA|once|TRBV6-4
CASSASPGAYNEQFF
>NA|once|TRBV11-2
CASSFTGLAGEQYF
>TRBD1|NA|TRBV20-1
CSATGAQGYTF
>TRBD2|once|TRBV11-3
CASSSGLAGVEQFF
>NA|few|TRBV25-1
CASSEYLVDTQYF
>NA|NA|TRBV5-4
CASNVWGGYGYTF
>TRBD1|NA|TRBV11-2
CASRGQGAAEAFF
>NA|NA|TRBV6-1
CASSDVDEQFF
>NA|once|TRBV7-2
CASSSIVTQYF
>TRBD2|NA|TRBV7-3
CASSFSSGTVNTGELFF
>NA|NA|TRBV19
CASSIPNWGEQFF
>TRBD1|NA|TRBV7-9
CASSSATGADTQYF
>TRBD2|once|TRBV18
CASSPGTSGMGEQYF
>NA|NA|TRBV19
CASSSPLYEQFF
>NA|NA|TRBV15
CATSRDRQSQETQYF